This T cell receptor (beta chain) is drawn from a study of Tregs in tolerant kidney transplant recipients. V lost 5 bases, J lost 10 bases, and 8 bases stayed unmatched. CDR1 and CDR2 from the germline V gene are SGHNT and YENEEA. This CDR3 is 15 amino acids long. In regard to this clone: Antigen unknown.

Notes on the study in general: Few patients were studied, so findings need validation in larger groups. No direct test of biological reproducibility was done here.

Produced via immunoSEQ multiplex PCR; TCRdb's table is partial and in-frame only. The sample shows 100,000 to 150,000 clones, 85% to 95% of them seen only once. Unstimulated Tregs (CD4+CD25+CD127-) and CD4+CD25- non-Tregs were sorted from PBMCs. The source is a human donor in good health. The sample consisted of CD4+ T cells from blood. This chain connects TRBV11-3 to TRBJ2-1, with TRBD2 identical over 13 bases. CDR3 DNA: TGTGCCAGCAGCCAAGGACTAGCGGGGGCGGAGGAGCAGTTCTTC. This encodes CASSQGLAGAEEQFF.